These T cell receptor beta chains were read from a single sample in a study of Graves' ophthalmopathy and Graves' hyperthyroidism. TCRdb itself ran the multiplex PCR reads through MiXCR, one entry per CDR3 protein. The sample yields about 700,000 distinct CDR3 sequences, about 40% seen once. Sequences were obtained from peripheral blood. The receptors derive from an adult man with Graves' ophthalmopathy. The CDR3 runs from the conserved cysteine through the conserved F or W. Fields, in order: D gene, J gene, clone size, V gene, CDR3 DNA, CDR3 protein. D genes are given only for firm matches. Clone sizes are given selectively: once, few, many, or a class where the clone is expanded.

D gene: -
J gene: TRBJ2-3
clone size: -
V gene: TRBV5-1
CDR3 DNA: TGCGCCAGTACGGAAGGGTCCTACTTCGGCACAGATACGCAGTATTTT
CDR3 protein: CASTEGSYFGTDTQYF

D gene: -
J gene: TRBJ2-5
clone size: once
V gene: TRBV11-1
CDR3 DNA: TGTGCCAGCAGCTTAGGGGTCGGGCGGTTTACACAAGAGACCCAGTACTTC
CDR3 protein: CASSLGVGRFTQETQYF

D gene: -
J gene: TRBJ1-3
clone size: -
V gene: TRBV12-3/TRBV12-4
CDR3 DNA: TGTGCCAGCAGTCTCTACTCGGGAAGAGGGGGGGAGACAGGAAACACCATATATTTT
CDR3 protein: CASSLYSGRGGETGNTIYF

D gene: -
J gene: TRBJ2-3
clone size: few
V gene: TRBV25-1
CDR3 DNA: TGTGCCAGCAGTGAGGTCTATACAGATACGCAGTATTTT
CDR3 protein: CASSEVYTDTQYF

D gene: TRBD2
J gene: TRBJ2-7
clone size: few
V gene: TRBV28
CDR3 DNA: TGTGCCAGCAGTTTAGGTGGGACTAGCGGACTCTACGAGCAGTACTTC
CDR3 protein: CASSLGGTSGLYEQYF

D gene: -
J gene: TRBJ2-3
clone size: -
V gene: TRBV9
CDR3 DNA: TGTGCCAGCAGCGTGATGGCGGGAGATACGCAGTATTTT
CDR3 protein: CASSVMAGDTQYF

D gene: -
J gene: TRBJ2-3
clone size: -
V gene: TRBV29-1
CDR3 DNA: TGCAGCGTAGCAGCGGTGAGCACAGATACGCAGTATTTT
CDR3 protein: CSVAAVSTDTQYF

D gene: -
J gene: TRBJ2-5
clone size: once
V gene: TRBV3-1
CDR3 DNA: TGTGCCAGCAGCCCCGACGGGGTTCAAGAGACCCAGTACTTC
CDR3 protein: CASSPDGVQETQYF

D gene: TRBD1
J gene: TRBJ1-2
clone size: -
V gene: TRBV15
CDR3 DNA: TGTGCCACCAGCAGCTACCGGGACAGCTATGGCTACACCTTC
CDR3 protein: CATSSYRDSYGYTF

D gene: TRBD1
J gene: TRBJ1-5
clone size: many
V gene: TRBV6-5
CDR3 DNA: TGTGCCAGCAGTTACTCGAGACAGGGGATAAGCAATCAGCCCCAGCATTTT
CDR3 protein: CASSYSRQGISNQPQHF

D gene: TRBD2
J gene: TRBJ2-2
clone size: -
V gene: TRBV5-1
CDR3 DNA: TGCGCCAGCAGCCTCACGAGGACTAGCGGGAGACATACCGGGGAGCTGTTTTTT
CDR3 protein: CASSLTRTSGRHTGELFF

D gene: -
J gene: TRBJ1-2
clone size: many
V gene: TRBV7-9
CDR3 DNA: TGTGCCAGCAGTCCAACCCGGGGCCGAGCTAACTATGGCTACACCTTC
CDR3 protein: CASSPTRGRANYGYTF

D gene: -
J gene: TRBJ2-7
clone size: -
V gene: TRBV12-5
CDR3 DNA: TGTGCTAGTGGTTTGGAATTAGTTGGCGAGCAGTACTTC
CDR3 protein: CASGLELVGEQYF

D gene: -
J gene: TRBJ1-3
clone size: many
V gene: TRBV10-2
CDR3 DNA: TGCGCCAGCAGTGAGCTCGTAGCACCTGGAAACACCATATATTTT
CDR3 protein: CASSELVAPGNTIYF

D gene: -
J gene: TRBJ1-2
clone size: many
V gene: TRBV12-3/TRBV12-4
CDR3 DNA: TGTGCCAGCAGCCCGGGGGCAGGCAGATATGGCTACACCTTC
CDR3 protein: CASSPGAGRYGYTF

D gene: -
J gene: TRBJ2-4
clone size: -
V gene: TRBV7-2
CDR3 DNA: TGTGCCAGCAGCTTACGGGGGGCCAAAAACATTCAGTACTTC
CDR3 protein: CASSLRGAKNIQYF

D gene: TRBD2
J gene: TRBJ2-5
clone size: many
V gene: TRBV14
CDR3 DNA: TGTGCCAGCAGCTCTCTAGCGGGAGTAGAGACCCAGTACTTC
CDR3 protein: CASSSLAGVETQYF

D gene: -
J gene: TRBJ1-2
clone size: few
V gene: TRBV13
CDR3 DNA: TGTGCCAGCAGCCCGGGGCGCCCTAACTATGGCTACACCTTC
CDR3 protein: CASSPGRPNYGYTF

D gene: TRBD1
J gene: TRBJ1-1
clone size: many
V gene: TRBV7-2
CDR3 DNA: TGTGCCAGCAGGCCCGGACAGGGGCTGAACACTGAAGCTTTCTTT
CDR3 protein: CASRPGQGLNTEAFF

D gene: TRBD1
J gene: TRBJ2-5
clone size: many
V gene: TRBV19
CDR3 DNA: TGTGCCAGTAGGGGGCAGGGGGCAGGCCAAGAGACCCAGTACTTC
CDR3 protein: CASRGQGAGQETQYF

D gene: -
J gene: TRBJ1-1
clone size: -
V gene: TRBV2
CDR3 DNA: TGTGCCAGCAGTGAGGCGTCGCCTGAAGCTTTCTTT
CDR3 protein: CASSEASPEAFF

D gene: -
J gene: TRBJ1-4
clone size: few
V gene: TRBV4-1
CDR3 DNA: TGCGCCAGCAGCCAAGATCTGGGACGTAATGAAAAACTGTTTTTT
CDR3 protein: CASSQDLGRNEKLFF

D gene: TRBD1
J gene: TRBJ2-5
clone size: once
V gene: TRBV7-9
CDR3 DNA: TGTGCCAGCAGCAGGGGACAGGGTCAGCCCCAGTACTTC
CDR3 protein: CASSRGQGQPQYF

D gene: TRBD1
J gene: TRBJ2-7
clone size: -
V gene: TRBV2
CDR3 DNA: TGTGCCAGCAGCCCCCGGGACAGGGGCTACTACGAGCAGTACTTC
CDR3 protein: CASSPRDRGYYEQYF

D gene: TRBD1
J gene: TRBJ1-6
clone size: many
V gene: TRBV2
CDR3 DNA: TGTGCCAGCACTACAGGGGCCTGGAATTCACCCCTCCACTTT
CDR3 protein: CASTTGAWNSPLHF

D gene: TRBD1
J gene: TRBJ2-5
clone size: once
V gene: TRBV24-1
CDR3 DNA: TGTGCCACCAGTGATCCAAGACAGGGGGCGCGAGAGACCCAGTACTTC
CDR3 protein: CATSDPRQGARETQYF

D gene: -
J gene: TRBJ2-3
clone size: -
V gene: TRBV20-1
CDR3 DNA: TGCAGTGCTCCATGGCCTAGCAGCACAGATACGCAGTATTTT
CDR3 protein: CSAPWPSSTDTQYF

D gene: TRBD2
J gene: TRBJ2-5
clone size: many
V gene: TRBV20-1
CDR3 DNA: TGCAGTGCGGACCCTATGGGACTAGCCCAAGAGACCCAGTACTTC
CDR3 protein: CSADPMGLAQETQYF

D gene: TRBD2
J gene: TRBJ2-7
clone size: -
V gene: TRBV5-1
CDR3 DNA: TGCGCCAGCAGCTTGAGTCCGAACCCAACGGGGAGGGCCTACGGGCAGTACTTC
CDR3 protein: CASSLSPNPTGRAYGQYF

D gene: -
J gene: TRBJ2-7
clone size: many
V gene: TRBV7-9
CDR3 DNA: TGTGCCAGCAGTCACGGAGGATCCTCCGAGCAGTACTTC
CDR3 protein: CASSHGGSSEQYF

D gene: TRBD2
J gene: TRBJ2-5
clone size: few
V gene: TRBV27
CDR3 DNA: TGTGCCAGCAGTTTATTAGCGGGGGCCCGCAGTGAGACCCAGTACTTC
CDR3 protein: CASSLLAGARSETQYF

D gene: TRBD1
J gene: TRBJ1-5
clone size: many
V gene: TRBV5-1
CDR3 DNA: TGCGCCAGCAGCTTGGAAACAGGGGTTCAGCCCCAGCATTTT
CDR3 protein: CASSLETGVQPQHF

D gene: TRBD2
J gene: TRBJ2-5
clone size: -
V gene: TRBV9
CDR3 DNA: TGCGCCAGCAGCCCTCTACTAGCGCGCAAAGAGACCCAGTACTTC
CDR3 protein: CASSPLLARKETQYF

D gene: TRBD1
J gene: TRBJ1-2
clone size: -
V gene: TRBV10-3
CDR3 DNA: TGTGCCAGCAGTGAAAACGGACAGGGGACAGCCTATGGCTACACCTTC
CDR3 protein: CASSENGQGTAYGYTF

D gene: TRBD1
J gene: TRBJ1-4
clone size: -
V gene: TRBV2
CDR3 DNA: TGTGCCAGCAGCCAACAGGGGAGGGAAAAACTGTTTTTT
CDR3 protein: CASSQQGREKLFF

D gene: -
J gene: TRBJ1-1
clone size: many
V gene: TRBV10-3
CDR3 DNA: TGTGCCATCAGTGAGTCCATGGCCTCGAACACTGAAGCTTTCTTT
CDR3 protein: CAISESMASNTEAFF

D gene: TRBD1
J gene: TRBJ2-5
clone size: -
V gene: TRBV29-1
CDR3 DNA: TGCAGCTTGGGACAGGGGTTGGAGACCCAGTACTTC
CDR3 protein: CSLGQGLETQYF

D gene: -
J gene: TRBJ2-7
clone size: -
V gene: TRBV7-9
CDR3 DNA: TGTGCCAGCAGTTTACTGGACTTATACACCGGGGAGCAGTACTTC
CDR3 protein: CASSLLDLYTGEQYF

D gene: -
J gene: TRBJ1-2
clone size: -
V gene: TRBV2
CDR3 DNA: TGTGCCACCAGGGGCCTTGGCTACACCTTC
CDR3 protein: CATRGLGYTF

D gene: -
J gene: TRBJ1-2
clone size: few
V gene: TRBV27
CDR3 DNA: TGTGCCAGCAGAACAGGGTATGGTAACTATGGCTACACCTTC
CDR3 protein: CASRTGYGNYGYTF

D gene: -
J gene: TRBJ1-1
clone size: few
V gene: TRBV7-9
CDR3 DNA: TGTGCCGGCGCGAAGGCAGTGGGTACTGAAGCTTTCTTT
CDR3 protein: CAGAKAVGTEAFF

D gene: -
J gene: TRBJ2-2
clone size: few
V gene: TRBV24-1
CDR3 DNA: TGTGCCACCAGTGATTTGACAGGGTCCGGGGAGCTGTTTTTT
CDR3 protein: CATSDLTGSGELFF

D gene: TRBD1
J gene: TRBJ2-7
clone size: -
V gene: TRBV25-1
CDR3 DNA: TGTGCCAGCAGTAACTTCGGGACAGGGTACGAGCAGTACTTC
CDR3 protein: CASSNFGTGYEQYF

D gene: -
J gene: TRBJ2-5
clone size: -
V gene: TRBV25-1
CDR3 DNA: TGTGCCAGCAGTGCTGGACCGACGCAAGAGACCCAGTACTTC
CDR3 protein: CASSAGPTQETQYF

D gene: -
J gene: TRBJ2-2
clone size: many
V gene: TRBV11-2
CDR3 DNA: TGTGCCAGCAGCGCGGTCCGGGGCAACACCGGGGAGCTGTTTTTT
CDR3 protein: CASSAVRGNTGELFF

D gene: -
J gene: TRBJ1-5
clone size: many
V gene: TRBV12-3/TRBV12-4
CDR3 DNA: TGTGCCAGCAGTTTGGGCCTCCAGCCCCAGCATTTT
CDR3 protein: CASSLGLQPQHF

D gene: TRBD1
J gene: TRBJ2-7
clone size: -
V gene: TRBV2
CDR3 DNA: TGTGCCAGCATGTTACTCGGCAGGGACAGCTTATACGAGCAGTACTTC
CDR3 protein: CASMLLGRDSLYEQYF

D gene: TRBD2
J gene: TRBJ2-5
clone size: many
V gene: TRBV19
CDR3 DNA: TGTGCCAGTAGTATCCAAGCGGGAGTAGGAGAGACCCAGTACTTC
CDR3 protein: CASSIQAGVGETQYF

D gene: -
J gene: TRBJ2-7
clone size: -
V gene: TRBV6-1
CDR3 DNA: TGTGCCAGCAGTGAAGGGGGGCGGGACACCTACGAGCAGTACTTC
CDR3 protein: CASSEGGRDTYEQYF

D gene: -
J gene: TRBJ2-2
clone size: -
V gene: TRBV9
CDR3 DNA: TGTGCCAGCAGCGTCTGGTCCCAGACCGGGGAGCTGTTTTTT
CDR3 protein: CASSVWSQTGELFF

D gene: -
J gene: TRBJ2-2
clone size: -
V gene: TRBV7-8
CDR3 DNA: TGTGCCAGCAGCTTAGTTGCGGGACCGAAACCTGGCGGCGGGGAGCTGTTTTTT
CDR3 protein: CASSLVAGPKPGGGELFF

D gene: -
J gene: TRBJ2-7
clone size: few
V gene: TRBV12-3/TRBV12-4
CDR3 DNA: TGTGCCAGCAGTTACAATGTTGGCAGGATCTACGAGCAGTACTTC
CDR3 protein: CASSYNVGRIYEQYF

D gene: TRBD1
J gene: TRBJ1-5
clone size: -
V gene: TRBV10-3
CDR3 DNA: TGTGCCATCAGTGAGCGAGATGGACAGGGCGGTCAGCCCCAGCATTTT
CDR3 protein: CAISERDGQGGQPQHF

D gene: TRBD1
J gene: TRBJ2-2
clone size: -
V gene: TRBV10-3
CDR3 DNA: TGTGCCAGCAGTGTCCCGACAGGGATGAACACCGGGGAGCTGTTTTTT
CDR3 protein: CASSVPTGMNTGELFF